This T cell receptor (beta chain) comes out of a study of T cell changes during pregnancy in multiple sclerosis. This CDR3 spans 19 amino acids. The germline V gene has CDR1 SGHNT and CDR2 YENEEA. With 5 bases clipped from V and 1 base from J, the junction kept 17 bases outside the gene matches. The assay was immunoSEQ multiplex PCR, and TCRdb's table has in-frame clones only and misses some. The table records about 85,000 clones, about 89% of them present only once. This sample comprised peripheral blood, obtained in the first trimester of pregnancy. The receptor comes from a female donor with multiple sclerosis, enrolled in a pregnancy study. The gene calls are TRBV11-3 and TRBJ1-1, with 9 nucleotides matching TRBD1. CDR3 sequence reads: CASSRGRTGAAWGNTEAFF. For the CDR3, the DNA is TGTGCCAGCAGCCGAGGGCGGACAGGGGCTGCTTGGGGGAACACTGAAGCTTTCTTT.